This is a list of T cell receptor beta chains from one sample in a study of blood T cell repertoires in COVID-19. Sequenced by immunoSEQ multiplex PCR; TCRdb stores in-frame clones only, minus some. Found here are 650,000 to 800,000 clones, around 89% of them singletons; the top ten hold over 0.2%. The sample comprised peripheral blood. These TCRs come from a woman under 30 with acute or convalescent COVID-19. CDR3s include the opening cysteine and the closing phenylalanine or tryptophan. A D gene is named only where the DNA matches it firmly. Clone size is stated in some rows and not others, as once, few, many or a class when expanded.

D | J | V | size | DNA | CDR3
TRBD2 | TRBJ2-7 | TRBV27 | once | TGTGCCAGCAGTTTACTAGCGGATTACGAGCAGTACTTC | CASSLLADYEQYF
TRBD1 | TRBJ1-1 | TRBV25-1 | NA | TGTGCCAGCAGTACACCTCCGGGACAGGGGAACACTGAAGCTTTCTTT | CASSTPPGQGNTEAFF
NA | TRBJ1-2 | TRBV3-1/TRBV3-2 | NA | TGTGCCAGCAGCCAAGTCTGGGAGGGCCTGGATGGCTACACCTTC | CASSQVWEGLDGYTF
NA | TRBJ1-2 | TRBV7-9 | NA | TGTGCCAGCAGGCCGTCAAGCGGTGGCTACACCTTC | CASRPSSGGYTF
TRBD1 | TRBJ1-5 | TRBV28 | NA | TGTGCCAGCAGTTTGATCGACAGGGTGAGCAATCAGCCCCAGCATTTT | CASSLIDRVSNQPQHF
TRBD2 | TRBJ2-1 | TRBV3-1/TRBV3-2 | NA | TGTGCCAGCAGCCAAGGTACGGGACTAGCGGGAGGTGAGCAGTTCTTC | CASSQGTGLAGGEQFF
TRBD2 | TRBJ2-2 | TRBV19 | NA | TGTGCCAGTAGTATTAGCGGGAGCACCGGGGAGCTGTTTTTT | CASSISGSTGELFF
NA | TRBJ1-2 | TRBV29-1 | few | TGCAGCGTTGAAGGCTCCGTGAGAGGGAGGCGGTATGGCTACACCTTC | CSVEGSVRGRRYGYTF
TRBD1 | TRBJ1-1 | TRBV18 | NA | TGTGCCAGCTCCCGGATATCCGACAGGGGAGGCACTGAAGCTTTCTTT | CASSRISDRGGTEAFF
NA | TRBJ1-1 | TRBV21-1 | NA | TGTGCCAGCAGCAACCAACAGGGGGATGGGGACACTGAAGCTTTCTTT | CASSNQQGDGDTEAFF
NA | TRBJ2-2 | TRBV5-1 | NA | TGCGCCAGCAGCTTGGCCTCTCGCGCGATCTCGAACACCGGGGAGCTGTTTTTT | CASSLASRAISNTGELFF
NA | TRBJ1-2 | TRBV29-1 | NA | TGCAGCGTTGGTAGAGCTAACTATGGCTACACCTTC | CSVGRANYGYTF
TRBD1 | TRBJ1-2 | TRBV9 | NA | TGTGCCAGCAGCGCTCCGACAGGGAAGATGGCTAACTATGGCTACACCTTC | CASSAPTGKMANYGYTF
NA | TRBJ2-7 | TRBV10-3 | NA | TGTGCCATCAGTGAAGTCCGAGCCTACGAGCAGTACTTC | CAISEVRAYEQYF
NA | TRBJ1-4 | TRBV19 | NA | TGTGCCAGTAGTTACGCAGGGGAAAATGAAAAACTGTTTTTT | CASSYAGENEKLFF
NA | TRBJ2-3 | TRBV28 | NA | TGTGCCAGCAGCCCCGGAGCCACAGATACGCAGTATTTT | CASSPGATDTQYF
TRBD2 | TRBJ2-3 | TRBV7-2 | NA | TGTGCCAGCAGCTTGACTAGCGGGGGGGTTAGCACAGATACGCAGTATTTT | CASSLTSGGVSTDTQYF
NA | TRBJ2-3 | TRBV14 | NA | TGTGCCAGCAGCCCTTCTAGGGGGGGCGGAGATACGCAGTATTTT | CASSPSRGGGDTQYF
NA | TRBJ2-5 | TRBV15 | NA | TGTGCCACCAGCACTCAAGAGACCCAGTACTTC | CATSTQETQYF
NA | TRBJ1-5 | TRBV18 | once | TGTGCCAGCTCACCTCAGGAGGATACTCAGCCCCAGCATTTT | CASSPQEDTQPQHF
TRBD1 | TRBJ1-1 | TRBV5-1 | NA | TGCGCCAGCAGCTTGAGGGCAGGGGGTGACACTGAAGCTTTCTTT | CASSLRAGGDTEAFF
TRBD2 | TRBJ2-7 | TRBV6-5 | once | TGTGCCAGCAGAGATCGACTAGCGGGGACCTACGAGCAGTACTTC | CASRDRLAGTYEQYF
TRBD1 | TRBJ2-7 | TRBV11-2 | NA | TGTGCCAGCAGCCCAATCCCCCGGACAGGGGGCTACGAGCAGTACTTC | CASSPIPRTGGYEQYF
TRBD1 | TRBJ1-1 | TRBV6-1 | NA | TGTGCCAGCAGTGAAACAGGGGGGAACACTGAAGCTTTCTTT | CASSETGGNTEAFF
NA | TRBJ1-2 | TRBV30 | NA | TGTGCCTGGAGCAGAGGACAGTCAAATGGCTACACCTTC | CAWSRGQSNGYTF
TRBD1 | TRBJ1-5 | TRBV7-9 | few | TGTGCCAGCAGTCCCGGGACAGGCAATCAGCCCCAGCATTTT | CASSPGTGNQPQHF
TRBD1 | TRBJ2-1 | TRBV12-5 | NA | TGTGCTAGTGGCCCTAACAGGGGGAGCTCCTACAATGAGCAGTTCTTC | CASGPNRGSSYNEQFF
NA | TRBJ1-5 | TRBV10-2 | NA | TGCGCCAGCAGTGATCTTTGGGGCAGCCAGCCCCAGCATTTT | CASSDLWGSQPQHF
NA | TRBJ2-2 | TRBV6-6 | NA | TGTGCCAGCACGACACCTAACACCGGGGAGCTGTTTTTT | CASTTPNTGELFF
TRBD1 | TRBJ2-4 | TRBV2 | NA | TGTGCCAGCGGCACAGGGGGTTCCAAAAACATTCAGTACTTC | CASGTGGSKNIQYF
TRBD1 | TRBJ1-2 | TRBV2 | NA | TGTGCCAGCAAATGGACGGGACAGAACTATGGCTACACCTTC | CASKWTGQNYGYTF